The present entry profiles one TCR beta chain with its context. Its antigen is not yet known. The record has no base qualities; no much larger clone is one base away. These data belong to a study of blood T cell repertoires in COVID-19 (dated by TCRdb to about 2020). The study in broad terms: Samples covering the acute and convalescent phases of COVID-19 were provided by collaborators in the United States, Italy and Spain. The prospective study material was composed of cDNA or gDNA derived from T cells, B-cell-depleted T cells, or PBMCs. Deeply sampled blood TCRbeta repertoires from subjects exposed to, actively infected with, or recovered from COVID-19 were included in the dataset. The repertoires were released in a freely available public database intended as a resource for research on the immune response to SARS-CoV-2. The samples were drawn from the first 160 participants of the ongoing ImmuneRACE study and from 1,254 subjects provided by 6 global collaborators. Sample metadata almost always included a de-identified subject ID, COVID-19 status, age in years and sex. Where available, HLA class I and class II types were obtained from metadata supplied by the sample provider rather than from assay-based typing. Study-level results and caveats: The quantity of clinical and demographic metadata differed by source and by participant and was supplied without curation.

TCRbeta CDR3 regions were amplified from genomic DNA using the immunoSEQ Assay, a bias-controlled multiplex PCR. Regarding the original processing steps: Within the assay, amplification of reference gene primers was used to estimate how many nucleated cells each sample contained. To quantify the absolute abundance of each unique TCRbeta CDR3 rearrangement, sequence reads were collapsed and filtered. Productive Simpson clonality was computed per sample as the square root of Simpson's diversity index over productive rearrangements. Imported from immuneACCESS, the table was reduced by TCRdb to in-frame sequences with V and J called. These copies leave out some clones; in studies compared against another copy, an unresolved V gene accounts for under half, and the cause of the remainder is not known. The V and J calls and the clone size are those of that table, but D and trimming were determined from the DNA. In all, the sample holds about 250,000 clones, and 86% of those were seen once. The leading ten clones occupy 1.5% to 2% of the sample.

Trimming at the junction amounts to 5 bases on V and 4 bases on J, and the germline ends lie 17 bases apart. From a lookup of the germline V gene (reference sequence), CDR1 and CDR2 are SEHNR and FQNEAQ. The CDR3 runs 15 residues from the cysteine to the phenylalanine. Left in the record is the CDR3 DNA by itself, 45 bases read in frame from the first base. Samples from volunteer blood donors who had recovered from COVID-19 were contributed by a second Seattle source. The collaborating institutions used their own protocols to collect whole blood in K2EDTA tubes. Collaborator samples were shipped for TCRbeta analysis as frozen whole blood, isolated PBMCs, or DNA extracted from either sample type.

This TCR derives from a woman aged 60-75 years who had recovered from COVID-19. The chain joins TRBV7-9 to TRBJ1-1; tentative D gene TRBD1, with 6 bases matching. Material for sequencing was peripheral blood. The CDR3 region: CASSVSGTRGTEAFF. The bases read TGTGCCAGCAGCGTGTCCGGGACACGGGGCACTGAAGCTTTCTTT. With the rest looked up from the reference TRBV7-9 and TRBJ1-1 genes rather than sequenced, the full variable domain is DTGVSQNPRHKITKRGQNVTFRCDPISEHNRLYWYRQTLGQGPEFLTYFQNEAQLEKSRLLSDRFSAERPKGSFSTLEIQRTEQGDSAMYLCASSVSGTRGTEAFFGQGTRLTVV.